This T cell receptor (beta chain) was obtained from a study of T cell responses to AZD1222 COVID-19 vaccine. This clone was recorded once. Its specificity is not known. The study pooled second doses at about 4 or about 12 weeks. Germline-derived CDR1 and CDR2 are LGHNA and YNFKEQ. There are 20 residues in the CDR3. The trim removed 0 bases at V and 4 bases at J, leaving 16 bases unmatched. Findings of the study overall: Most donors were white British and more were female, and clonal diversity was possibly underestimated.

The protocol was immunoSEQ multiplex PCR, while the TCRdb copy is restricted to in-frame clones and leaves out a portion. The profile shows 150,000 to 200,000 clones, roughly 92% of them singletons. The chain links TRBV4-2 to TRBJ2-3, with 10 bases aligning to TRBD2. Sample: peripheral blood, taken 28 days after the second AZD1222 dose. The source is an adult who received the AZD1222 COVID-19 vaccine. This CDR3 reads CASSQDTTGNLAGAPDTQYF. DNA for the CDR3: TGTGCCAGCAGCCAAGATACGACGGGAAACCTAGCGGGAGCCCCAGATACGCAGTATTTT.